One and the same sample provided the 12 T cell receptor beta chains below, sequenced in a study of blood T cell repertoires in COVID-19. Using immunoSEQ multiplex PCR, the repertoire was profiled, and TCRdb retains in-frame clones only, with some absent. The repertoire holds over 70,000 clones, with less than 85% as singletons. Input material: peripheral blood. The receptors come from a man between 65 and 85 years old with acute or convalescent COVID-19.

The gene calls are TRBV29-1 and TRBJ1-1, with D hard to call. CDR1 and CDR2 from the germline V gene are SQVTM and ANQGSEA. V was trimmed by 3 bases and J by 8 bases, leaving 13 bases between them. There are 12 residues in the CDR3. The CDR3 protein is CSVDLVSGEAFF. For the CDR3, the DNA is TGCAGCGTTGATCTGGTTTCAGGAGAAGCTTTCTTT. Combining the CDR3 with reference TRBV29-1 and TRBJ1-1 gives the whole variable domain SAVISQKPSRDICQRGTSLTIQCQVDSQVTMMFWYRQQPGQSLTLIATANQGSEATYESGFVIDKFPISRPNLTFSTLTVSNMSPEDSSIYLCSVDLVSGEAFFGQGTRLTVV.

The CDR3 protein is CASSPDRGGTGANVLTF. The DNA of the CDR3 is TGTGCCAGCTCACCCGACAGGGGAGGGACTGGGGCCAACGTCCTGACTTTC. V and J are TRBV18 and TRBJ2-6, with a weak D call TRBD1 (8 bases). The germline V and J ends were trimmed by 3 bases and 2 bases, with 14 bases remaining between them. The CDR3 runs to 17 residues. CDR1 KGHSH and CDR2 LQKENI come from the germline V gene.

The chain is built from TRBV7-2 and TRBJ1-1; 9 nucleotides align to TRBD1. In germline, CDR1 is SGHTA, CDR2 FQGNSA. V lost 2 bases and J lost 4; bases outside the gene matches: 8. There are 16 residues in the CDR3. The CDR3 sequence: CASSLLGQGLSTEAFF. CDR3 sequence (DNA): TGTGCCAGCAGCTTATTGGGACAGGGCTTGAGCACTGAAGCTTTCTTT.

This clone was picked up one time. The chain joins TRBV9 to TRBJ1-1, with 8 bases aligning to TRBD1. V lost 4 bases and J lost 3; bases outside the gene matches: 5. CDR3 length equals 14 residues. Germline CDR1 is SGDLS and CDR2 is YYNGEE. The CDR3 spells CASSSLTGDTEAFF. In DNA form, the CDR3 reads TGTGCCAGCAGCTCACTGACAGGGGACACTGAAGCTTTCTTT. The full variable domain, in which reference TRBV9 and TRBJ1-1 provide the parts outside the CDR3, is DSGVTQTPKHLITATGQRVTLRCSPRSGDLSVYWYQQSLDQGLQFLIQYYNGEERAKGNILERFSAQQFPDLHSELNLSSLELGDSALYFCASSSLTGDTEAFFGQGTRLTVV.

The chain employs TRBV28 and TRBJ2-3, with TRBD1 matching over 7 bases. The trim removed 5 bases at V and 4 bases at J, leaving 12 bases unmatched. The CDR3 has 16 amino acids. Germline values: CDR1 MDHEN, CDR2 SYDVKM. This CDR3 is CASSMGQTLSADTQYF. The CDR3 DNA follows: TGTGCCAGCAGTATGGGACAGACCCTGAGCGCAGATACGCAGTATTTT.

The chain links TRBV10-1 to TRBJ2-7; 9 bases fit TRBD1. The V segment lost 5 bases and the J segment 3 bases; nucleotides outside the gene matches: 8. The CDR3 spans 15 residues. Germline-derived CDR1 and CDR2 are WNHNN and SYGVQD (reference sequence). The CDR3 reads CASSPIATGGYEQYF. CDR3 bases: TGCGCCAGCAGTCCTATCGCGACAGGGGGCTACGAGCAGTACTTC.

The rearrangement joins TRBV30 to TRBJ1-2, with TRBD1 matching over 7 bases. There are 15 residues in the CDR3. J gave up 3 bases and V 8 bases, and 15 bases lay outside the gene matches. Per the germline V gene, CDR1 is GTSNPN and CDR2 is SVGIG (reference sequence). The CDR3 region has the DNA TGTGCCCAAGGGCAGGGGGTATATGGGGACTATGGCTACACCTTC. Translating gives CAQGQGVYGDYGYTF.

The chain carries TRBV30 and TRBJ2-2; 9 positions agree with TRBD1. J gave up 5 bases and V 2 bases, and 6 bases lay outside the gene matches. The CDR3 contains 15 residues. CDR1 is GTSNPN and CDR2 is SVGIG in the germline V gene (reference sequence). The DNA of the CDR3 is TGTGCCTGGAGTACCGGGACAGGGCCTACCGGGGAGCTGTTTTTT. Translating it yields CAWSTGTGPTGELFF.

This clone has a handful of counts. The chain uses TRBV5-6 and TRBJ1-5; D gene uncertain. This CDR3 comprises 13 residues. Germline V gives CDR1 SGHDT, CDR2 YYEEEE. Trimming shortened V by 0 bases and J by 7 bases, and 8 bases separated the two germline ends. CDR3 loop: CASSLAPGQPQHF. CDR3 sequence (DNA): TGTGCCAGCAGCTTGGCCCCGGGGCAGCCCCAGCATTTT.

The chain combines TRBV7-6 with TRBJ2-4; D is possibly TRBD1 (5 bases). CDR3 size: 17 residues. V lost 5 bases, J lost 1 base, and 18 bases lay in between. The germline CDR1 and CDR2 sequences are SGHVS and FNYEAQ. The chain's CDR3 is CASSRSSVQGAKNIQYF. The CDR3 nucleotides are TGTGCCAGCAGCCGGAGTTCGGTGCAGGGTGCCAAAAACATTCAGTACTTC.

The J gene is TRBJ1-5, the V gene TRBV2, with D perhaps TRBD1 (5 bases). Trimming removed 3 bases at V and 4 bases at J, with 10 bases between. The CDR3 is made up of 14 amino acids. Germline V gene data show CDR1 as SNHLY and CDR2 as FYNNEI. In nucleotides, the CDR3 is TGTGCCAGCAGTGATGTTCGGGGGAATCAGCCCCAGCATTTT. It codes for CASSDVRGNQPQHF.

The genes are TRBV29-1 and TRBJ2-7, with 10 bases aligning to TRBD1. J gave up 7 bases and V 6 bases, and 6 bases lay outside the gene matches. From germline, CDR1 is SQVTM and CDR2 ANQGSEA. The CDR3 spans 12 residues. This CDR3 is CSVLGQGEEQYF. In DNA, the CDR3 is TGCAGCGTCCTCGGACAGGGGGAAGAGCAGTACTTC.